This T cell receptor (beta chain) was profiled in a study of tumor-infiltrating lymphocytes in primary liver carcinoma. Across the whole study: The yield of productive TCRbeta reads per sample was roughly 3.65 to 8 million and was similar across tissue types.

The CDR3 has 16 residues. V was pared by 4 bases and J by 15 bases, with 28 bases between. The germline V gene encodes CDR1 MGHRA and CDR2 YSYEKL. The authors made TCR beta cDNA from 450 to 600 ng total RNA with a constant-region primer. Amplification in three nested multiplex PCR rounds with slightly modified ARM-PCR gave rise to TCR beta libraries. Rounds one and two of PCR, each of about 10 cycles, were primed with TRBV1-TRBV30 forward primers and a C-beta reverse primer. TCRdb re-called the multiplex PCR reads with MiXCR, one entry per CDR3 protein. The table records roughly 24,000 distinct CDR3 sequences, roughly four fifths of them present only once. This clonotype is labeled medium-sized (0.01 to 0.1%). RNA and DNA were co-extracted from about 19-30 mg of unsorted bulk tissue. All patients had surgically resected primary liver carcinoma.

The chain couples TRBV4-1 to TRBJ2-4, with D possibly TRBD1 on 6 matching bases. The specimen sequenced was liver tumor tissue from sampling region 5. This sample's subset: tumor region T5, tumor centre. The sequence came from a woman in her twenties or thirties with primary liver carcinoma and hepatitis B virus infection. The CDR3 spells CASSPEMNRDTSKWYF. CDR3 DNA: TGCGCCAGCAGCCCAGAGATGAATAGGGACACGAGCAAGTGGTACTTC.